What follows are 25 T cell receptor beta chains derived from one specimen sequenced in a study of response to subunit inactivated influenza vaccine. TCRdb ran MiXCR on the RT-PCR reads and lists one entry per CDR3 protein. The data contain about 610,000 distinct CDR3 sequences, 12% to 15% of them singletons. Sequencing used PBMCs from blood, obtained about 13 days after vaccination. Receptors were obtained from a man aged 45 to 65 who received an inactivated influenza vaccine.

This sequence joins TRBV4-2 and TRBJ2-4, with D hard to call. The germline V and J ends were trimmed by 0 bases and 1 base, with 7 bases remaining between them. The CDR3 runs 15 residues. CDR1 is LGHNA and CDR2 is YNFKEQ in the germline V gene. The DNA for the CDR3 is TGTGCCAGCAGCCAAGATTGGTCGGCCAAAAACATTCAGTACTTC. It yields the protein CASSQDWSAKNIQYF.

This clonotype was detected a few times. The V gene is TRBV12-3 or TRBV12-4, the J gene TRBJ2-1; 15 nucleotides agree with TRBD2. V was pared by 6 bases and J by 1 base, with 1 base of the junction left unmatched. This CDR3 is built from 16 residues. CDR3 sequence: CASRGLAGGSYNEQFF. DNA of the CDR3: TGTGCCAGCAGGGGACTAGCGGGGGGATCCTACAATGAGCAGTTCTTC.

This clonotype has only a few counts. The chain is built from TRBV20-1 and TRBJ1-6; D ambiguous. Per the germline V gene, CDR1 is DFQATT and CDR2 is SNEGSKA (reference sequence). This CDR3 has 14 amino acids. Deletions cut 0 bases from V and 5 bases from J, with 8 bases between. The CDR3 loop is CSAREWHDNSPLHF. CDR3 coding DNA: TGCAGTGCTAGAGAATGGCACGATAATTCACCCCTCCACTTT.

Here the CDR3 DNA reads TGTGCCAGCAGCCAAGGTGAGGGCCGGAGGAATGAGCAGTTCTTC. Amino acids: CASSQGEGRRNEQFF. The chain recombines TRBV14 with TRBJ2-1; a weak D match, TRBD2 (5 bases). Germline-derived CDR1 and CDR2 are SGHDN and FVKESK. The V end lost 1 base, the J end lost 7 bases, and 14 bases lay between the germline ends. The CDR3 extends over 15 amino acids.

This clonotype was observed a few times. V usage is TRBV7-6 and J usage is TRBJ1-1; D perhaps matches TRBD1 (5 bases). CDR1 is SGHVS and CDR2 is FNYEAQ in the germline V gene. There are 15 residues in the CDR3. V shed 0 bases and J shed 1 base, with 9 bases lying between them. The CDR3 protein is CASSLARTGNTEAFF. The DNA of the CDR3 is TGTGCCAGCAGCTTAGCTAGAACAGGGAACACTGAAGCTTTCTTT.

This chain uses TRBV5-1 with TRBJ2-1, with 7 bases matching TRBD1. V was clipped by 4 bases and J by 1 base; unmatched bases: 11. CDR1 and CDR2 from the germline V gene are SGHRS and YFSETQ. The CDR3 length is 17 residues. The CDR3 region has the DNA TGCGCCAGCAGCCCTGGGGCAGGGGGTAGGTCCTACAATGAGCAGTTCTTC. As protein: CASSPGAGGRSYNEQFF.

In DNA form, the CDR3 reads TGCAGTGCGAAGGGGGGCTACACCTTC. Translating gives CSAKGGYTF. V and J are TRBV20-1 and TRBJ1-2, with D possibly matching TRBD1 (5 bases). Deletions cut 6 bases from V and 8 bases from J, with 7 bases between. The CDR3 loop spans 9 amino acids. Germline V CDR1 and CDR2: DFQATT, SNEGSKA (reference sequence).

This clonotype was detected a few times. The CDR3 DNA follows: TGTGCCAGCAGTCTAGGGTTTGGGGGCACTGAAGCTTTCTTT. It translates to CASSLGFGGTEAFF. This rearrangement joins TRBV28 to TRBJ1-1; D perhaps matches TRBD1 (5 bases). Germline assignment: CDR1 MDHEN and CDR2 SYDVKM. This CDR3 comprises 14 residues. V was pared by 5 bases and J by 4 bases, with 14 bases between.

This clonotype was found a few times. The CDR3, as DNA: TGTGCCACCAGTGATACGGGACTAGCGACCGACAATGAGCAGTTCTTC. Protein product: CATSDTGLATDNEQFF. The chain couples TRBV24-1 to TRBJ2-1; 10 nucleotides match TRBD2. The V gene end was trimmed by 3 bases and the J gene end by 5 bases; junction bases not matched to a gene: 6. The CDR3 length is 16 residues. CDR1 is KGHDR and CDR2 is SFDVKD in the germline V gene.

This clonotype was detected many times. The gene calls are TRBV5-1 and TRBJ1-5; D is unresolved. CDR1 and CDR2 from the germline V gene are SGHRS and YFSETQ. CDR3 length: 13 residues. The V end lost 0 bases, the J end lost 6 bases, and 7 bases lay between the germline ends. Here the CDR3 DNA reads TGCGCCAGCAGCTTGGGGGATACTCAGCCCCAGCATTTT. Its protein product is CASSLGDTQPQHF. Looking up the rest from reference TRBV5-1 and TRBJ1-5 gives the full variable domain: KAGVTQTPRYLIKTRGQQVTLSCSPISGHRSVSWYQQTPGQGLQFLFEYFSETQRNKGNFPGRFSGRQFSNSRSEMNVSTLELGDSALYLCASSLGDTQPQHFGDGTRLSIL.

The V and J genes are TRBV11-2 and TRBJ2-2; D tentatively reads TRBD1 or TRBD2 (5 bases each). Germline V gene data show CDR1 as SGHAT and CDR2 as FQNNGV. The V and J ends lost 8 bases and 0 bases respectively, with 16 bases between them. The CDR3 spans 16 residues. The CDR3 DNA sequence: TGTGCCAGCCAAGTGGGACCGCAAACGAACACCGGGGAGCTGTTTTTT. The encoded protein is CASQVGPQTNTGELFF.

This clonotype was counted a few times. The rearrangement links TRBV2 to TRBJ1-2; 9 bases map to TRBD1. The CDR3 totals 14 residues. Trimming cost V 7 bases and J 7 bases; bases outside gene matches: 10. Germline CDR1 is SNHLY and CDR2 is FYNNEI. The CDR3 region has the DNA TGTGCCAGCACCTTTGGACAGGGGACTTTTGGCTACACCTTC. Residues: CASTFGQGTFGYTF.

V and J are TRBV20-1 and TRBJ2-7, with 11 bases identical to TRBD2. The germline gives CDR1 DFQATT, CDR2 SNEGSKA (reference sequence). V shed 0 bases and J 7 bases; nucleotides not matched to a gene: 8. This CDR3 is built from 15 residues. Written as DNA, the CDR3 is TGCAGTGCTAGAGATAACTCCAGGACTAGCGGGGAGCAGTACTTC. Residues: CSARDNSRTSGEQYF.

This rearrangement joins TRBV7-8 to TRBJ2-5; maybe TRBD2 (5 bases). The V gene lost 4 bases and the J gene lost 5 bases, with 14 bases spanning the gap. The CDR3 covers 14 residues. Germline CDR1 is SGHVS and CDR2 is FQNEAQ. CDR3 sequence (DNA): TGTGCCAGCAGCTCGACGGGGTTGCGGGAGACCCAGTACTTC. Its protein is CASSSTGLRETQYF.

The rearrangement joins TRBV20-1 to TRBJ1-3, with unresolved D. V was shortened by 2 bases and J by 0 bases, with 8 bases between the two germline ends. This CDR3 comprises 14 residues. Germline lookup yields CDR1 DFQATT and CDR2 SNEGSKA (reference sequence). The CDR3 sequence: CSARSLHSGNTIYF. CDR3 nucleotides: TGCAGTGCTAGAAGTCTGCACTCTGGAAACACCATATATTTT.

This clonotype was seen a few times. In nucleotides, the CDR3 is TGTGCCAGCAGCGTAATGGTGGGGGGTGGCAATGAGCAGTTCTTC. It yields the protein CASSVMVGGGNEQFF. J is TRBJ2-1 and V is TRBV5-4; perhaps TRBD2 as D (6 bases). This CDR3 has 15 residues. Germline V CDR1 and CDR2: SGHNT, YYREEE (reference sequence). Trimming removed 4 bases from V and 6 bases from J, with 17 bases in between.

A few counts support this clonotype. This CDR3 reads CSASGPSSYNEQFF. The CDR3 nucleotides read TGCAGTGCTAGCGGGCCTAGCTCCTACAATGAGCAGTTCTTC. V is TRBV20-1 and J is TRBJ2-1; D unclear. V was clipped by 3 bases and J by 0 bases, with 9 bases between them. Germline values: CDR1 DFQATT, CDR2 SNEGSKA (reference sequence). The CDR3 runs to 14 residues.

This clonotype was detected many times. The chain employs TRBV20-1 and TRBJ1-2, with D unresolved. The CDR3 runs 13 residues. Germline-derived CDR1 and CDR2 are DFQATT and SNEGSKA (reference sequence). V was cut by 3 bases and J by 5 bases, with 13 bases left in between. CDR3 residues: CSASPSGSYGYTF. Written as DNA, the CDR3 is TGCAGTGCTAGTCCCTCCGGAAGTTATGGCTACACCTTC.

Only a few counts were recorded for this clonotype. The V and J genes are TRBV6-1 and TRBJ2-7, with D tentatively TRBD1 or TRBD2 (5 bases each). The CDR3 is 17 amino acids. Germline V lookup: CDR1 MNHNS, CDR2 SASEGT. V was shortened by 0 bases and J by 3 bases, with 18 bases between the two germline ends. This CDR3 reads CASSEALRRDVNYEQYF. As DNA, the CDR3 is TGTGCCAGCAGTGAAGCGCTTCGCAGGGACGTAAACTACGAGCAGTACTTC.

The chain employs TRBV7-2 and TRBJ2-7; 10 bases line up with TRBD2. Losses at the gene ends were 3 bases for V and 0 bases for J; bases not matched to a gene: 5. There are 16 residues in the CDR3. CDR1 is SGHTA, CDR2 FQGNSA, per germline. The CDR3 spells CASSFSSGRASYEQYF. CDR3 nucleotide sequence: TGTGCCAGCAGCTTCTCGAGCGGGAGGGCCTCCTACGAGCAGTACTTC. Full variable domain (missing parts from reference TRBV7-2 and TRBJ2-7): GAGVSQSPSNKVTEKGKDVELRCDPISGHTALYWYRQSLGQGLEFLIYFQGNSAPDKSGLPSDRFSAERTGGSVSTLTIQRTQQEDSAVYLCASSFSSGRASYEQYFGPGTRLTVT.

This clonotype came up a few times. The chain combines TRBV12-3 or TRBV12-4 with TRBJ2-7; D is unclear. The CDR3 spans 15 residues. V lost 3 bases and J lost 2, with 14 bases in between. CDR3: CASSLFGVSAYEQYF. CDR3 sequence (DNA): TGTGCCAGCAGTTTGTTCGGTGTTTCGGCCTACGAGCAGTACTTC.

This clonotype was observed a few times. The chain uses TRBV7-9 and TRBJ1-1; D remains ambiguous. This CDR3 is 15 amino acids long. The V gene's germline CDR1 is SEHNR and CDR2 FQNEAQ (reference sequence). V lost 0 bases to trimming and J lost 1 base, with 9 bases between them. CDR3: CASSLAARENTEAFF. The CDR3, as DNA: TGTGCCAGCAGCTTAGCGGCGAGGGAGAACACTGAAGCTTTCTTT.

The chain recombines TRBV5-6 with TRBJ1-5, with D possibly being TRBD1 (5 bases). Germline loops: CDR1 SGHDT, CDR2 YYEEEE. The CDR3 covers 14 residues. The V end lost 4 bases, the J end lost 6 bases, and 14 bases lay between the germline ends. As DNA, the CDR3 is TGTGCCAGCAGCGTGGGACTTACCAGTCAGCCCCAGCATTTT. It specifies CASSVGLTSQPQHF. Variable domain in full (rest from reference TRBV5-6 and TRBJ1-5): DAGVTQSPTHLIKTRGQQVTLRCSPKSGHDTVSWYQQALGQGPQFIFQYYEEEERQRGNFPDRFSGHQFPNYSSELNVNALLLGDSALYLCASSVGLTSQPQHFGDGTRLSIL.

This clonotype has more than one count but fewer than ten. The chain couples TRBV20-1 to TRBJ1-2; D is uncertain. With 3 bases removed from V and 4 bases from J, the gap between germline ends came to 6 bases. The CDR3 spans 11 residues. Germline CDR1 is DFQATT and CDR2 is SNEGSKA (reference sequence). In DNA form, the CDR3 reads TGCAGTGCTAGGGCAACCTATGGCTACACCTTC. This gives the protein CSARATYGYTF.

This clonotype has just a few counts. The gene calls are TRBV29-1 and TRBJ2-7; the match to TRBD2 covers 10 bases. This CDR3 comprises 14 residues. V lost 4 bases, J lost 7 bases, and 10 bases stayed unmatched. Germline assignment: CDR1 SQVTM and CDR2 ANQGSEA. CDR3 amino acids: CSVGALAGDGEQYF. CDR3 DNA sequence: TGCAGCGTTGGGGCGCTAGCGGGGGACGGGGAGCAGTACTTC.